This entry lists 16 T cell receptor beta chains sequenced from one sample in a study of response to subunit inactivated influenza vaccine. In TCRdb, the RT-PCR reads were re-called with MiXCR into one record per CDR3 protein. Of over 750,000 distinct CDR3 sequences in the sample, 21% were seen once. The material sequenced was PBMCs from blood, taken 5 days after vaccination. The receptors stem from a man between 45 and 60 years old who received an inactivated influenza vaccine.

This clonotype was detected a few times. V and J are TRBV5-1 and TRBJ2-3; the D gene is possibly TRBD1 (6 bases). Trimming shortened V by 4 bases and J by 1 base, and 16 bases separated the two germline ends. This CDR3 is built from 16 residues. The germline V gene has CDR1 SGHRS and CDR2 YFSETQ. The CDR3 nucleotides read TGCGCCAGCAGCATAGGGTGGGCAGGGGGCACAGATACGCAGTATTTT. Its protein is CASSIGWAGGTDTQYF.

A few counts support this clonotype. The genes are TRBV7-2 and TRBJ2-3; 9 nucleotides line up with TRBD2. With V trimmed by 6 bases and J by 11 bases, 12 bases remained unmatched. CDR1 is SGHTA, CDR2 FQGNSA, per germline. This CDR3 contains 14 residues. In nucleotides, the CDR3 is TGTGCCAGCAGTCTTAGCGGGGGCAGCGCTGGGCAGTATTTT. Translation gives CASSLSGGSAGQYF.

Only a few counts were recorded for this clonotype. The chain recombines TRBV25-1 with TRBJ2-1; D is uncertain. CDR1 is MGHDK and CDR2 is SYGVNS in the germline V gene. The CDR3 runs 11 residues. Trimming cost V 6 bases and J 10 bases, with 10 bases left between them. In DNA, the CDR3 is TGTGCCAGCAGATACAGTAGAGAGCAGTTCTTC. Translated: CASRYSREQFF.

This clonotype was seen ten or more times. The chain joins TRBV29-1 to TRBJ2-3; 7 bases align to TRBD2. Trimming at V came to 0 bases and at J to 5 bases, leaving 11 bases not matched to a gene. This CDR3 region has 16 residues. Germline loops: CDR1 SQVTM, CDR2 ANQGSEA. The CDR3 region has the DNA TGCAGCGTTGAAGATGGTCTGCGGGAGTTTGTAGATACGCAGTATTTT. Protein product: CSVEDGLREFVDTQYF.

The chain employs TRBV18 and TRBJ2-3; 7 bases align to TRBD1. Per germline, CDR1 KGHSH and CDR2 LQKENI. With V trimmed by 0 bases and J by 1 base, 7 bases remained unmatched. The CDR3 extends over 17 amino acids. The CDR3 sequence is CASSPPLDRRRTDTQYF. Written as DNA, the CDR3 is TGTGCCAGCTCACCACCATTGGACAGGCGCCGCACAGATACGCAGTATTTT.

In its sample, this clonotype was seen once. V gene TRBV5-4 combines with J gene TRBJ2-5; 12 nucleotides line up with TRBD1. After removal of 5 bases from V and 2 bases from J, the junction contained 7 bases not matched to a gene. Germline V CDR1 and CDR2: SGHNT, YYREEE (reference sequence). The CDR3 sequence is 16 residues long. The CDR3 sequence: CASSTGTGGGQETQYF. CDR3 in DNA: TGTGCCAGCAGTACCGGGACAGGGGGCGGACAAGAGACCCAGTACTTC.

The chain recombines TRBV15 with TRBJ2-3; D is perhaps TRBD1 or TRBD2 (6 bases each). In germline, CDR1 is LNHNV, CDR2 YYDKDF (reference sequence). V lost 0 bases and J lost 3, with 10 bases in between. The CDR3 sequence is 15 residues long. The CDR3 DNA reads TGTGCCACCAGCAGAGACAAGGGGGGAACAGATACGCAGTATTTT. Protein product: CATSRDKGGTDTQYF.

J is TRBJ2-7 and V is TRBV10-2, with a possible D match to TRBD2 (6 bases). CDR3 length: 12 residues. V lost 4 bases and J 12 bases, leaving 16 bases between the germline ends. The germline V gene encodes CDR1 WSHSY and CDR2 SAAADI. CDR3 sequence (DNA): TGCGCCAGCAGTGCAGCAGCCTTGGAGGGGTACTTC. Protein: CASSAAALEGYF.

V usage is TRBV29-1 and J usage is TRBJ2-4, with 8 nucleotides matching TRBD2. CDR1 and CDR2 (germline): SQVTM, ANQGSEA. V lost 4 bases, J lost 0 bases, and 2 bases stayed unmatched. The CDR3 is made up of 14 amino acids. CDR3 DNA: TGCAGCGTTGTCGGGGGGGCAGCCAAAAACATTCAGTACTTC. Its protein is CSVVGGAAKNIQYF.

CDR3 sequence (DNA): TGCAGTGCTAGTGTCCCCAAAGGCACAGATACGCAGTATTTT. Amino acids: CSASVPKGTDTQYF. The chain joins TRBV20-1 to TRBJ2-3; D gene unclear. Looked up from germline, CDR1 is DFQATT and CDR2 is SNEGSKA (reference sequence). The CDR3 is 14 residues long. V dropped 3 bases and J dropped 1 base, with 11 bases sitting between them.

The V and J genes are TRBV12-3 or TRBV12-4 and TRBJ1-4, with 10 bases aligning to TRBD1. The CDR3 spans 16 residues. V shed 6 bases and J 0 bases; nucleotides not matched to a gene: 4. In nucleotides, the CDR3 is TGTGCCAGCAGCCAGGGGACAGGGGCAACTAATGAAAAACTGTTTTTT. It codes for CASSQGTGATNEKLFF.

CDR3 loop: CASSFTGYGEQFF. The DNA of the CDR3 is TGTGCCAGCAGCTTTACAGGGTACGGTGAGCAGTTCTTC. V gene TRBV7-6 combines with J gene TRBJ2-1; TRBD1 might be the D (6 bases). Germline-derived CDR1 and CDR2 are SGHVS and FNYEAQ. This CDR3 region has 13 residues. V dropped 3 bases and J dropped 9 bases, with 12 bases sitting between them.

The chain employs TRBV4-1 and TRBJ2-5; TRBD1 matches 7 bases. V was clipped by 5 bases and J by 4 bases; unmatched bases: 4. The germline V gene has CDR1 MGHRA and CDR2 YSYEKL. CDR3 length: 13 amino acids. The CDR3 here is CASSVGGVETQYF. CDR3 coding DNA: TGCGCCAGCAGCGTAGGGGGCGTAGAGACCCAGTACTTC.

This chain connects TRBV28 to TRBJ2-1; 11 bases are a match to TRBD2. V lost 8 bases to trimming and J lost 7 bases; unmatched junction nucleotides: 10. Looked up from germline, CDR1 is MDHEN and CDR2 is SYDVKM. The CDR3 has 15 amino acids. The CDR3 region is CASALLAGVWNEQFF. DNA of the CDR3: TGTGCCAGCGCCCTACTAGCGGGAGTGTGGAATGAGCAGTTCTTC.

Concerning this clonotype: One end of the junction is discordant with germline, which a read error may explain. The CDR3: CASSQAGTAHQRDTQNF. In DNA, the CDR3 is TGCGCCAGCAGCCAAGCCGGGACAGCCCACCAGCGAGATACGCAGAATTTT. The chain links TRBV4-3 to TRBJ2-3, with 7 nucleotides matching TRBD1. Germline-derived CDR1 and CDR2 are LGHNA and YSLEER. CDR3 size: 17 residues.

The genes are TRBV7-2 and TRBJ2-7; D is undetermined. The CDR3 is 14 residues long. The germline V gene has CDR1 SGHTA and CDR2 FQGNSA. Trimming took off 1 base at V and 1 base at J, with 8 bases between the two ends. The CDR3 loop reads CASSLVAESYEQYF. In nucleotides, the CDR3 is TGTGCCAGCAGCTTAGTGGCGGAGTCCTACGAGCAGTACTTC.